What follows are 27 T cell receptor beta chains derived from one specimen sequenced in a study of blood T cell repertoires in COVID-19. Assay: immunoSEQ multiplex PCR; the TCRdb copy retains only in-frame clones and omits some. Of 250,000 to 300,000 clones listed, roughly 84% were seen once; the top ten hold about 6.2%. Sequences were obtained from PBMCs or T cells enriched from blood (not recorded which). These receptors were taken from a woman in her 50s who had been exposed to COVID-19.

The chain is built from TRBV6-1 and TRBJ2-3; TRBD2 is a possible D gene (6 bases). Germline V gene sequence: CDR1 MNHNS, CDR2 SASEGT. The V and J ends lost 3 bases and 0 bases respectively, with 22 bases between them. CDR3 length: 19 amino acids. Here the CDR3 reads CASSDPNGTPRFSTDTQYF. CDR3 in DNA: TGTGCCAGCAGTGATCCGAACGGGACTCCTCGTTTTAGCACAGATACGCAGTATTTT.

The V call is TRBV9, the J call TRBJ2-7, with 8 bases matching TRBD2. Trimming at V came to 0 bases and at J to 1 base, leaving 6 bases not matched to a gene. The CDR3 consists of 16 residues. Germline CDR1 is SGDLS and CDR2 is YYNGEE. CDR3 nucleotides: TGTGCCAGCAGCGTAGATGCGGGGGGATTTTCCTACGAGCAGTACTTC. It codes for CASSVDAGGFSYEQYF.

The chain is built from TRBV5-6 and TRBJ2-7; D remains ambiguous. Germline lookup yields CDR1 SGHDT and CDR2 YYEEEE. The CDR3 consists of 11 residues. V lost 4 bases and J lost 6, with 8 bases in between. CDR3 nucleotides: TGTGCCAGCAGCAGCGCGCGCGAGCAGTACTTC. Its translation is CASSSAREQYF.

The V call is TRBV18, the J call TRBJ1-1; a possible D gene is TRBD1 (6 bases). Germline lookup yields CDR1 KGHSH and CDR2 LQKENI. The CDR3 spans 12 residues. Trimming left V 6 bases short and J 7 bases short, with 12 bases between. The CDR3 DNA reads TGTGCCAGCTCGCCCTCAGGGGTTGAAGCTTTCTTT. Its protein is CASSPSGVEAFF.

The chain links TRBV9 to TRBJ2-1; 7 bases fit TRBD1. This CDR3 spans 14 amino acids. The germline V gene encodes CDR1 SGDLS and CDR2 YYNGEE. Losses at the gene ends were 2 bases for V and 8 bases for J; bases not matched to a gene: 7. The CDR3 coding sequence is TGTGCCAGCAGCGTGGGGACAGAAGCCCATGAGCAGTTCTTC. Its protein product is CASSVGTEAHEQFF.

This rearrangement joins TRBV4-1 to TRBJ1-1, with D unclear. The CDR3 is made up of 14 amino acids. The ends were cut back, 4 bases at V and 5 bases at J, with 14 bases in the middle. CDR1 MGHRA and CDR2 YSYEKL come from the germline V gene. CDR3 nucleotide sequence: TGCGCCAGCAGCCCCTCGCGGGGAGGGACTGAAGCTTTCTTT. This sequence encodes CASSPSRGGTEAFF.

This clone has a handful of counts. The V gene is TRBV2, the J gene TRBJ1-2, with TRBD1 matching 8 bases. Trimming took 10 bases from V and 8 from J; bases not matched to a gene: 6. Per germline, CDR1 SNHLY and CDR2 FYNNEI. The CDR3 is 11 amino acids. The CDR3 DNA follows: TGTGCCACCGACAGGGGCGGCGGCTACACCTTC. This translates into CATDRGGGYTF.

The chain carries TRBV6-1 and TRBJ1-2, with no clear D. V was trimmed by 1 base and J by 4 bases, leaving 7 bases between them. The CDR3 covers 13 residues. The germline gives CDR1 MNHNS, CDR2 SASEGT. The chain's CDR3 is CASSEGLSYGYTF. The CDR3 DNA follows: TGTGCCAGCAGTGAAGGTCTCAGCTATGGCTACACCTTC.

V is TRBV5-4 and J is TRBJ2-1, with D perhaps TRBD2 (6 bases). Trimming took off 0 bases at V and 0 bases at J, with 19 bases between the two ends. Per the germline V gene, CDR1 is SGHNT and CDR2 is YYREEE (reference sequence). The CDR3 totals 19 residues. CDR3 sequence (DNA): TGTGCCAGCAGCTTGGAACCCCCTAGCGCTTACTCCTCCTACAATGAGCAGTTCTTC. Protein: CASSLEPPSAYSSYNEQFF.

The V gene is TRBV7-9, the J gene TRBJ1-1; D remains ambiguous. The CDR3 spans 13 residues. Germline loops: CDR1 SEHNR, CDR2 FQNEAQ (reference sequence). V was pared by 3 bases and J by 1 base, with 6 bases between. The CDR3 loop reads CASSLQENTEAFF. The CDR3 DNA reads as TGTGCCAGCAGCTTGCAGGAGAACACTGAAGCTTTCTTT.

The chain employs TRBV21-1 and TRBJ2-7; the table's D call, TRBD1, has no DNA check behind it. TRBV21-1 is described as a pseudogene. This CDR3 contains 15 residues. The CDR3 nucleotides read TGTGCCAGCAGCAAATCTACTCGGACAGTTTACGAGCAGTACTTC. As protein: CASSKSTRTVYEQYF.

V usage is TRBV11-2 and J usage is TRBJ1-1; TRBD1 agrees at 8 bases. CDR3 length: 13 residues. V lost 4 bases, J lost 7 bases, and 5 bases stayed unmatched. The germline V gene encodes CDR1 SGHAT and CDR2 FQNNGV. CDR3 loop: CASSSTGAVEAFF. CDR3 in DNA: TGTGCCAGCAGCTCGACAGGGGCGGTTGAAGCTTTCTTT.

The CDR3 is CASSLRAGVITEAFF. CDR3 DNA: TGTGCCAGCAGCTTAAGGGCAGGGGTGATCACTGAAGCTTTCTTT. The chain links TRBV7-3 to TRBJ1-1; tentatively, D is TRBD1 (6 bases). This CDR3 region has 15 residues. The germline CDR1 and CDR2 sequences are SGHTA and FQGTGA. V was clipped by 1 base and J by 4 bases, with 13 bases between them. Together with reference TRBV7-3 and TRBJ1-1, the CDR3 gives the full variable domain: GAGVSQTPSNKVTEKGKYVELRCDPISGHTALYWYRQSLGQGPEFLIYFQGTGAADDSGLPNDRFFAVRPEGSVSTLKIQRTERGDSAVYLCASSLRAGVITEAFFGQGTRLTVV.

The genes are TRBV29-1 and TRBJ1-2, with D possibly TRBD1 on 6 matching bases. The V end lost 4 bases, the J end lost 7 bases, and 16 bases lay between the germline ends. This CDR3 has 13 amino acids. CDR1 is SQVTM and CDR2 is ANQGSEA in the germline V gene. DNA of the CDR3: TGCAGCGTTGGACGGAGACAGGCTGGTGGCTACACCTTC. Translated, it gives CSVGRRQAGGYTF.

The genes are TRBV28 and TRBJ1-2, with D possibly TRBD1 on 6 matching bases. CDR1 MDHEN and CDR2 SYDVKM come from the germline V gene. The CDR3 runs 14 residues. The germline V and J ends were trimmed by 7 bases and 2 bases, with 14 bases remaining between them. CDR3 in amino acids: CASTRRGANYGYTF. CDR3 DNA sequence: TGTGCCAGCACCCGCCGGGGGGCGAACTATGGCTACACCTTC.

This clone has more than one count but fewer than ten. V and J are TRBV19 and TRBJ2-6; weak D call: TRBD2 (6 bases). The germline V gene encodes CDR1 LNHDA and CDR2 SQIVND (reference sequence). The germline V and J ends were trimmed by 5 bases and 0 bases, with 20 bases remaining between them. The CDR3 runs 19 residues. The chain's CDR3 is CASSLLSGGAGSGANVLTF. In DNA, the CDR3 is TGTGCCAGTAGTCTCCTTTCCGGGGGTGCCGGCTCTGGGGCCAACGTCCTGACTTTC.

The chain has TRBV10-3 and TRBJ1-3, with D unclear. The CDR3 is 12 amino acids. Trimming took 9 bases from V and 0 from J, leaving 6 bases between them. Germline CDR1 is ENHRY and CDR2 is SYGVKD. CDR3 protein: CAIRSSGNTIYF. DNA for the CDR3: TGTGCCATTAGGAGCTCTGGAAACACCATATATTTT.

The genes are TRBV29-1 and TRBJ1-1; D gene ambiguous. This CDR3 region has 13 residues. Germline V gene sequence: CDR1 SQVTM, CDR2 ANQGSEA. V lost 4 bases and J lost 0, with 9 bases in between. CDR3 in DNA: TGCAGCGTTGTGGCAGAAATGAACACTGAAGCTTTCTTT. It codes for CSVVAEMNTEAFF. Based on the CDR3 plus reference TRBV29-1 and TRBJ1-1, the full variable domain is SAVISQKPSRDICQRGTSLTIQCQVDSQVTMMFWYRQQPGQSLTLIATANQGSEATYESGFVIDKFPISRPNLTFSTLTVSNMSPEDSSIYLCSVVAEMNTEAFFGQGTRLTVV.

This rearrangement joins TRBV9 to TRBJ2-3; TRBD1 might be the D (5 bases). The germline V gene has CDR1 SGDLS and CDR2 YYNGEE. The CDR3 consists of 14 residues. Trimming stripped 4 bases from V and 1 base from J, with 10 bases between. DNA of the CDR3: TGTGCCAGCAGCTCACAGGACCGCACAGATACGCAGTATTTT. Residues: CASSSQDRTDTQYF.

This chain links TRBV4-3 with TRBJ1-5; D uncertain. V dropped 4 bases and J dropped 3 bases, with 7 bases sitting between them. This CDR3 has 13 amino acids. Germline assignment: CDR1 LGHNA and CDR2 YSLEER. The CDR3 DNA follows: TGCGCCAGCAGCCCGGGAGTCAATCAGCCCCAGCATTTT. This sequence encodes CASSPGVNQPQHF.

The chain uses TRBV7-2 and TRBJ1-2; no firm D call. V gave up 1 base and J gave up 7 bases, with 10 bases separating them. This CDR3 spans 13 amino acids. CDR1 and CDR2 from the germline V gene are SGHTA and FQGNSA. The CDR3 protein is CASSLGGSGGYTF. The CDR3 DNA reads TGTGCCAGCAGCTTAGGGGGTAGCGGTGGCTACACCTTC. The full variable domain, its missing parts supplied by reference TRBV7-2 and TRBJ1-2, is GAGVSQSPSNKVTEKGKDVELRCDPISGHTALYWYRQSLGQGLEFLIYFQGNSAPDKSGLPSDRFSAERTGGSVSTLTIQRTQQEDSAVYLCASSLGGSGGYTFGSGTRLTVV.

J is TRBJ2-7 and V is TRBV2; 9 nucleotides match TRBD1. V lost 6 bases and J lost 7; bases outside the gene matches: 7. CDR3 length: 13 amino acids. Per germline, CDR1 SNHLY and CDR2 FYNNEI. CDR3 in DNA: TGTGCCAGCAGGGGGACAGGGCGGGATGAGCAGTACTTC. Protein sequence: CASRGTGRDEQYF.

The chain couples TRBV28 to TRBJ1-1; TRBD1 matches at 10 bases. This CDR3 is 14 amino acids long. Germline V gene data show CDR1 as MDHEN and CDR2 as SYDVKM. J was trimmed by 6 bases and V by 6 bases; bases with no gene match: 7. CDR3 DNA: TGTGCCAGCAGATCCAATGACAGGGGGCCTGAAGCTTTCTTT. It codes for CASRSNDRGPEAFF.

This clone has a single count. V and J are TRBV4-1 and TRBJ1-5; TRBD1 aligns across 8 bases. CDR1 MGHRA and CDR2 YSYEKL come from the germline V gene. This CDR3 has 14 amino acids. The V and J ends lost 3 bases and 6 bases, in that order; junction bases with no gene match: 4. The DNA for the CDR3 is TGCGCCAGCAGCCACGTGACAGGGGTTCAGCCCCAGCATTTT. It codes for CASSHVTGVQPQHF.

The CDR3 sequence: CASSPLPGIQETQYF. CDR3 coding DNA: TGTGCCAGCAGCCCCCTCCCCGGGATCCAAGAGACCCAGTACTTC. The chain is built from TRBV7-6 and TRBJ2-5, with D tentatively TRBD2 (5 bases). CDR1 and CDR2 from the germline V gene are SGHVS and FNYEAQ. There are 15 residues in the CDR3. Trimming left V 5 bases short and J 1 base short, with 14 bases between. The full variable domain, rest sourced from reference TRBV7-6 and TRBJ2-5, is GAGVSQSPRYKVTKRGQDVALRCDPISGHVSLYWYRQALGQGPEFLTYFNYEAQQDKSGLPNDRFSAERPEGSISTLTIQRTEQRDSAMYRCASSPLPGIQETQYFGPGTRLLVL.

This clone has just one count. This chain connects TRBV3-1 (or the pseudogene TRBV3-2) to TRBJ1-4; TRBD1 matches at 9 bases. V was clipped by 4 bases and J by 10 bases; unmatched bases: 7. This CDR3 has 14 residues. Germline V lookup: CDR1 LGHDT, CDR2 YNNKEL (reference sequence). The CDR3 DNA reads as TGTGCCAGCAGCCGGGGACAGGGTCAAGGAAAACTGTTTTTT. Its translation is CASSRGQGQGKLFF.

V is TRBV7-2 and J is TRBJ2-7; 7 nucleotides match TRBD2. The V and J ends lost 4 bases and 7 bases, in that order; junction bases with no gene match: 7. The CDR3 loop spans 13 amino acids. Per germline, CDR1 SGHTA and CDR2 FQGNSA. The CDR3 region is CASSWGGIGEQYF. In DNA, the CDR3 is TGTGCCAGCAGCTGGGGGGGGATTGGGGAGCAGTACTTC.